The 29 T cell receptor beta chains in this list originate from one sample, sequenced in a study of blood T cell repertoires in COVID-19. Sequenced by immunoSEQ multiplex PCR; TCRdb stores in-frame clones only, minus some. The table lists roughly 74,000 clones, around nine tenths of them singletons. The material sequenced was peripheral blood. The source is a woman aged 80 or over with active or convalescent COVID-19.

The genes are TRBV7-9 and TRBJ2-2; 9 bases are shared with TRBD2. The CDR3 totals 16 residues. CDR1 is SEHNR, CDR2 FQNEAQ, per germline (reference sequence). Germline trimming cut 0 bases from V and 6 bases from J; bases unmatched to any gene: 5. This CDR3 reads CASSLARIAGAGELFF. The CDR3 bases are TGTGCCAGCAGCTTAGCGCGGATAGCGGGGGCCGGGGAGCTGTTTTTT.

This clone appeared a single time. The CDR3 here is CATQDKNSNQPQHF. In nucleotides, the CDR3 is TGTGCCACCCAGGACAAAAATAGCAATCAGCCCCAGCATTTT. The chain combines TRBV24-1 with TRBJ1-5; D perhaps matches TRBD1 (5 bases). Trimming cost V 9 bases and J 0 bases, with 11 bases left between them. Germline loops: CDR1 KGHDR, CDR2 SFDVKD. The length of the CDR3 is 14 residues.

This chain uses TRBV18 with TRBJ1-2, with 8 bases that match TRBD1. Trimming removed 4 bases from V and 6 bases from J; junction bases left unmatched: 1. The length of the CDR3 is 12 residues. Germline CDR1 and CDR2: KGHSH and LQKENI. The CDR3 reads CASSRDRNGYTF. In DNA, the CDR3 is TGTGCCAGCTCACGGGACAGGAATGGCTACACCTTC.

This chain uses TRBV6-6 with TRBJ2-7, with a possible D match to TRBD2 (5 bases). This CDR3 is 13 amino acids long. CDR1 is MNHNY, CDR2 SVGAGI, per germline (reference sequence). The germline V and J ends were trimmed by 7 bases and 2 bases, with 12 bases remaining between them. CDR3 in DNA: TGTGCCAGCAACATCCGGGAAACCTACGAGCAGTACTTC. It yields the protein CASNIRETYEQYF.

This clone was observed a few times. CDR3 DNA sequence: TGCGCCAGCAGCTTGGCGGCTAGCGGGGCGGAGCAGTACTTC. Translated, it gives CASSLAASGAEQYF. V is TRBV5-1 and J is TRBJ2-7; 9 nucleotides agree with TRBD2. This CDR3 is 14 amino acids long. J was trimmed by 7 bases and V by 0 bases; bases with no gene match: 5. Per the germline V gene, CDR1 is SGHRS and CDR2 is YFSETQ.

This chain joins TRBV18 and TRBJ1-3, with D tentatively TRBD1 (5 bases). CDR1 and CDR2 from the germline V gene are KGHSH and LQKENI. The CDR3 totals 15 residues. Trimming left V 2 bases short and J 0 bases short, with 8 bases between. The CDR3 loop reads CASSPFQGSGNTIYF. The CDR3 coding sequence is TGTGCCAGCTCACCATTCCAGGGCTCTGGAAACACCATATATTTT.

The chain is built from TRBV28 and TRBJ2-2; 7 nucleotides agree with TRBD2. The CDR3 extends over 14 amino acids. Germline loops: CDR1 MDHEN, CDR2 SYDVKM. J was trimmed by 4 bases and V by 6 bases; bases with no gene match: 5. The CDR3 spells CASRRDYGTGELFF. The DNA for the CDR3 is TGTGCCAGCAGAAGGGACTACGGCACCGGGGAGCTGTTTTTT.

The chain couples TRBV4-1 to TRBJ1-1; D call uncertain. With 0 bases removed from V and 1 base from J, the gap between germline ends came to 6 bases. CDR3 length: 14 amino acids. Germline V gives CDR1 MGHRA, CDR2 YSYEKL. The CDR3 sequence is CASSQDWRNTEAFF. CDR3 coding DNA: TGCGCCAGCAGCCAAGATTGGAGGAACACTGAAGCTTTCTTT.

This clone was counted once. The chain links TRBV6-6 to TRBJ1-2, with D perhaps matching TRBD1 (5 bases). The germline CDR1 and CDR2 sequences are MNHNY and SVGAGI (reference sequence). CDR3 length: 16 residues. Trimming stripped 5 bases from V and 0 bases from J, with 16 bases between. The CDR3 loop reads CASSRNYRLSNYGYTF. In DNA form, the CDR3 reads TGTGCCAGCAGTCGAAATTACAGGTTATCTAACTATGGCTACACCTTC.

CDR3 DNA: TGCGCCAGCAGCCGAGACCCAGGGGCGAGAAATTCACCCCTCCACTTT. It specifies CASSRDPGARNSPLHF. The chain couples TRBV4-3 to TRBJ1-6, with D possibly being TRBD1 (6 bases). Trimming removed 4 bases from V and 7 bases from J, with 17 bases in between. The CDR3 is made up of 16 amino acids. Germline V gene data show CDR1 as LGHNA and CDR2 as YSLEER.

The V and J genes are TRBV9 and TRBJ2-3; D remains unclear. Germline V gene sequence: CDR1 SGDLS, CDR2 YYNGEE. Trimming left V 0 bases short and J 0 bases short, with 14 bases between. The CDR3 is 17 residues long. The CDR3 is CASSVAIIDSSTDTQYF. In DNA, the CDR3 is TGTGCCAGCAGCGTAGCTATAATAGACTCAAGCACAGATACGCAGTATTTT.

The chain joins TRBV29-1 to TRBJ2-5; D may be TRBD2 (6 bases). The V end lost 3 bases, the J end lost 4 bases, and 9 bases lay between the germline ends. Germline-derived CDR1 and CDR2 are SQVTM and ANQGSEA. The CDR3 has 12 residues. The CDR3 sequence: CSVDGGRETQYF. The CDR3 DNA sequence: TGCAGCGTTGACGGAGGGAGAGAGACCCAGTACTTC.

The chain links TRBV14 to TRBJ1-2; possible D gene TRBD1, 6 bases. The V gene lost 4 bases and the J gene lost 7 bases, with 16 bases spanning the gap. Germline CDR1 is SGHDN and CDR2 is FVKESK. This CDR3 contains 14 residues. The CDR3 here is CASSPLGGAGGYTF. CDR3 nucleotide sequence: TGTGCCAGCAGCCCCCTTGGGGGGGCAGGTGGCTACACCTTC.

This clone has only a few counts. J is TRBJ2-5 and V is TRBV29-1; 8 nucleotides line up with TRBD1. Germline assignment: CDR1 SQVTM and CDR2 ANQGSEA. The trim removed 5 bases at V and 0 bases at J, leaving 11 bases unmatched. The CDR3 covers 16 residues. As DNA, the CDR3 is TGCAGCGTTCCCCCTCCGGACAGGGCGAACCAAGAGACCCAGTACTTC. This codes for CSVPPPDRANQETQYF.

The chain couples TRBV25-1 to TRBJ1-2; 8 nucleotides agree with TRBD1. CDR1 and CDR2 (germline): MGHDK, SYGVNS. V shed 4 bases and J 0 bases; nucleotides not matched to a gene: 7. This CDR3 comprises 16 residues. The CDR3 bases are TGTGCCAGCAGTGGTCTAGGGACAGGAGCTAACTATGGCTACACCTTC. It specifies CASSGLGTGANYGYTF.

DNA for the CDR3: TGCGCCAGCAGCTTGGGGGGAGTAGGGGAAAAACTGTTTTTT. Its protein is CASSLGGVGEKLFF. This sequence joins TRBV5-1 and TRBJ1-4; no clear D. Trimming took 0 bases from V and 8 from J, leaving 11 bases between them. Germline assignment: CDR1 SGHRS and CDR2 YFSETQ. The CDR3 is 14 amino acids. Full variable domain (missing parts from reference TRBV5-1 and TRBJ1-4): KAGVTQTPRYLIKTRGQQVTLSCSPISGHRSVSWYQQTPGQGLQFLFEYFSETQRNKGNFPGRFSGRQFSNSRSEMNVSTLELGDSALYLCASSLGGVGEKLFFGSGTQLSVL.

This chain uses TRBV19 with TRBJ2-5; perhaps TRBD2 as D (5 bases). V was cut by 5 bases and J by 4 bases, with 17 bases left in between. Germline CDR1 reads LNHDA; CDR2 reads SQIVND (reference sequence). The CDR3 runs to 15 residues. This CDR3 reads CASSSGLGKGETQYF. CDR3 nucleotides: TGTGCCAGTAGTTCGGGGTTGGGCAAGGGAGAGACCCAGTACTTC. Filled out from reference TRBV19 and TRBJ2-5, the complete variable domain reads DGGITQSPKYLFRKEGQNVTLSCEQNLNHDAMYWYRQDPGQGLRLIYYSQIVNDFQKGDIAEGYSVSREKKESFPLTVTSAQKNPTAFYLCASSSGLGKGETQYFGPGTRLLVL.

The chain is built from TRBV4-1 and TRBJ2-2; D uncertain. Germline assignment: CDR1 MGHRA and CDR2 YSYEKL. There are 16 residues in the CDR3. The V end lost 0 bases, the J end lost 2 bases, and 10 bases lay between the germline ends. As DNA, the CDR3 is TGCGCCAGCAGCCAAGATCTAACTCCTAACACCGGGGAGCTGTTTTTT. It translates to CASSQDLTPNTGELFF.

The gene calls are TRBV5-1 and TRBJ2-1; D is undetermined. Germline V gene lookup returns CDR1 SGHRS and CDR2 YFSETQ. This CDR3 spans 12 amino acids. Trimming took 4 bases from V and 5 from J, leaving 7 bases between them. The CDR3 here is CASSLQNNEQFF. CDR3 nucleotide sequence: TGCGCCAGCAGCCTCCAGAACAATGAGCAGTTCTTC. Complete variable domain (other parts from reference TRBV5-1 and TRBJ2-1): KAGVTQTPRYLIKTRGQQVTLSCSPISGHRSVSWYQQTPGQGLQFLFEYFSETQRNKGNFPGRFSGRQFSNSRSEMNVSTLELGDSALYLCASSLQNNEQFFGPGTRLTVL.

This clone came up once. The rearrangement links TRBV7-8 to TRBJ1-1, with D perhaps matching TRBD1 (6 bases). With 5 bases removed from V and 1 base from J, the gap between germline ends came to 14 bases. CDR1 and CDR2 (germline): SGHVS, FQNEAQ. The CDR3 runs to 15 residues. This CDR3 reads CASSPPWDKNTEAFF. DNA of the CDR3: TGTGCCAGCAGCCCCCCTTGGGACAAGAACACTGAAGCTTTCTTT.

A single count supports this clone. The V and J genes are TRBV29-1 and TRBJ1-5, with D perhaps matching TRBD1 (5 bases). This CDR3 contains 12 residues. Trimming shortened V by 8 bases and J by 2 bases, and 10 bases separated the two germline ends. CDR1 is SQVTM, CDR2 ANQGSEA, per germline. The CDR3 bases are TGCAGCTCCAGGGAGGGCAATCAGCCCCAGCATTTT. Amino acid sequence: CSSREGNQPQHF.

The rearrangement uses TRBV18 and TRBJ1-4, with a possible D match to TRBD1 (5 bases). CDR1 KGHSH and CDR2 LQKENI come from the germline V gene. Trimming shortened V by 4 bases and J by 8 bases, and 17 bases separated the two germline ends. The CDR3 is 15 residues long. This CDR3 reads CASSRSRRAEEKLFF. The CDR3 nucleotides are TGTGCCAGCTCACGTAGTCGCAGGGCGGAGGAAAAACTGTTTTTT.

The chain has TRBV7-6 and TRBJ2-5; 7 bases are a match to TRBD2. Germline lookup yields CDR1 SGHVS and CDR2 FNYEAQ. V lost 4 bases and J lost 1; bases outside the gene matches: 6. This CDR3 region has 15 residues. CDR3 amino acids: CASSSRAGAQETQYF. Written as DNA, the CDR3 is TGTGCCAGCAGCTCCCGGGCGGGAGCCCAAGAGACCCAGTACTTC.

The rearrangement links TRBV5-5 to TRBJ1-4, with D hard to call. The CDR3 totals 14 residues. Looked up from germline, CDR1 is SGHKS and CDR2 is YYEKEE (reference sequence). With 5 bases removed from V and 0 bases from J, the gap between germline ends came to 8 bases. As DNA, the CDR3 is TGTGCCAGCAGTCGCAGTGCAACTAATGAAAAACTGTTTTTT. It translates to CASSRSATNEKLFF.

The rearrangement joins TRBV5-1 to TRBJ1-1, with D possibly matching TRBD1 (6 bases). Germline V CDR1 and CDR2: SGHRS, YFSETQ. V was cut by 4 bases and J by 3 bases, with 10 bases left in between. The CDR3 runs to 13 residues. The CDR3 loop is CASSRDTYTEAFF. The CDR3 nucleotides read TGCGCCAGCAGCAGGGACACTTACACTGAAGCTTTCTTT. Looking up the rest from reference TRBV5-1 and TRBJ1-1 gives the full variable domain: KAGVTQTPRYLIKTRGQQVTLSCSPISGHRSVSWYQQTPGQGLQFLFEYFSETQRNKGNFPGRFSGRQFSNSRSEMNVSTLELGDSALYLCASSRDTYTEAFFGQGTRLTVV.

J is TRBJ2-3 and V is TRBV5-1; a possible D gene is TRBD2 (6 bases). The CDR3 is 13 amino acids. V lost 4 bases, J lost 6 bases, and 12 bases lay in between. Germline V lookup: CDR1 SGHRS, CDR2 YFSETQ. The chain's CDR3 is CASSMGGVDTQYF. The CDR3 bases are TGCGCCAGCAGCATGGGCGGGGTCGATACGCAGTATTTT.

This clone has only a few counts. The chain couples TRBV2 to TRBJ1-1; TRBD1 aligns across 8 bases. Germline V gene lookup returns CDR1 SNHLY and CDR2 FYNNEI. Trimming cost V 4 bases and J 8 bases; bases outside gene matches: 9. The CDR3 is 14 residues long. CDR3 loop: CASSATGELPEAFF. The CDR3 DNA is TGTGCCAGCAGTGCGACAGGGGAGCTGCCAGAAGCTTTCTTT.

The rearrangement uses TRBV6-2 or TRBV6-3 and TRBJ2-2; D is perhaps TRBD2 (5 bases). V was shortened by 2 bases and J by 5 bases, with 6 bases between the two germline ends. CDR3 length equals 13 residues. CDR1 is MNHEY and CDR2 is SVGEGT in the germline V gene. The CDR3 sequence is CASSYGGTGELFF. The CDR3 nucleotides read TGTGCCAGCAGTTACGGCGGGACCGGGGAGCTGTTTTTT.

The chain carries TRBV19 and TRBJ2-2; 7 nucleotides agree with TRBD2. Trimming took 5 bases from V and 5 from J; bases not matched to a gene: 11. This CDR3 is 16 amino acids long. Germline-derived CDR1 and CDR2 are LNHDA and SQIVND (reference sequence). The CDR3 reads CASSRLGGEGTGELFF. The CDR3 nucleotides read TGTGCCAGTAGTCGACTTGGAGGGGAGGGGACCGGGGAGCTGTTTTTT.